Presented here are 14 T cell receptor beta chains from one specimen sequenced in a study of beta chain features in type 1 diabetes. The authors reverse transcribed all of the isolated RNA, so sequencing captured expressed TCRB transcripts. Sequencing used immunoSEQ multiplex PCR; TCRdb keeps in-frame clones, though not all of them. The repertoire holds about half a million clones, with about 32% as singletons. Sequences were obtained from naive CD4+ T cells from blood. The receptors here all came from a man between 18 and 29 years old in good health.

In this sample, this clone turned up a few times. The chain couples TRBV6-6 to TRBJ2-4; D perhaps matches TRBD1 (5 bases). The V and J ends lost 4 bases and 0 bases respectively, with 13 bases between them. The CDR3 is 16 residues long. Looked up from germline, CDR1 is MNHNY and CDR2 is SVGAGI (reference sequence). CDR3 DNA sequence: TGTGCCAGCAGTTTGACAGCCACCGTAGCCAAAAACATTCAGTACTTC. It is translated as CASSLTATVAKNIQYF.

This sequence joins TRBV30 and TRBJ2-7; D is possibly TRBD2 (6 bases). CDR1 GTSNPN and CDR2 SVGIG come from the germline V gene (reference sequence). The CDR3 length is 12 residues. V lost 2 bases and J lost 6, with 11 bases in between. The chain's CDR3 is CAWSRDFSEQYF. DNA of the CDR3: TGTGCCTGGAGTCGGGACTTTTCCGAGCAGTACTTC.

This chain connects TRBV20-1 to TRBJ2-7; no firm D call. The CDR3 has 10 residues. Germline lookup yields CDR1 DFQATT and CDR2 SNEGSKA (reference sequence). V dropped 0 bases and J dropped 10 bases, with 7 bases sitting between them. CDR3 region: CSAREWVQYF. CDR3 bases: TGCAGTGCTAGAGAATGGGTACAGTACTTC.

This clone has more than one count but fewer than ten. The chain joins TRBV7-7 to TRBJ2-1; weak D call: TRBD1 (5 bases). V lost 5 bases, J lost 6 bases, and 11 bases lay in between. The CDR3 extends over 13 amino acids. Germline assignment: CDR1 SSHAT and CDR2 FNYEAQ (reference sequence). CDR3: CASSLDSSNEQFF. DNA for the CDR3: TGTGCCAGCAGCCTAGACAGCTCCAATGAGCAGTTCTTC.

A few counts support this clone. The CDR3 DNA sequence: TGTGCCAGCAGTGAATCGGGACACCTAAGCTACGAGCAGTACTTC. Its translation is CASSESGHLSYEQYF. V gene TRBV25-1 combines with J gene TRBJ2-7, with D maybe TRBD1 (6 bases). Germline V CDR1 and CDR2: MGHDK, SYGVNS. With 1 base removed from V and 3 bases from J, the gap between germline ends came to 13 bases. The CDR3 is made up of 15 amino acids.

The rearrangement joins TRBV15 to TRBJ2-5, with 8 positions matching TRBD2. Germline CDR1 LNHNV, CDR2 YYDKDF (reference sequence). CDR3 length: 15 amino acids. The V segment lost 0 bases and the J segment 5 bases; nucleotides outside the gene matches: 5. The CDR3 region has the DNA TGTGCCACCAGCAGAGATCGGACTAGCCGGGAGACCCAGTACTTC. Protein: CATSRDRTSRETQYF.

This clone was recorded once. The genes are TRBV20-1 and TRBJ2-3, with D maybe TRBD2 (5 bases). The CDR3 is 11 residues long. In germline, CDR1 is DFQATT, CDR2 SNEGSKA (reference sequence). V gave up 8 bases and J gave up 6 bases, with 12 bases separating them. The CDR3 nucleotides are TGCAGTTCCCCGGGGTCCGATACGCAGTATTTT. It translates to CSSPGSDTQYF.

The chain couples TRBV4-2 to TRBJ2-2; D ambiguous. Germline V gives CDR1 LGHNA, CDR2 YNFKEQ. Trimming stripped 0 bases from V and 3 bases from J, with 8 bases between. The CDR3 is made up of 15 amino acids. The CDR3 region has the DNA TGTGCCAGCAGCCAAGATCATACAGACACCGGGGAGCTGTTTTTT. Encoded protein: CASSQDHTDTGELFF.

A few counts support this clone. The chain couples TRBV7-2 to TRBJ2-3, with unresolved D. Trimming shortened V by 3 bases and J by 2 bases, and 12 bases separated the two germline ends. This CDR3 is built from 15 residues. Germline V gene sequence: CDR1 SGHTA, CDR2 FQGNSA. CDR3 loop: CASSFRSQITDTQYF. The DNA for the CDR3 is TGTGCCAGCAGCTTCCGTTCACAGATCACAGATACGCAGTATTTT.

In this sample, this clone turned up a few times. The J gene is TRBJ1-5, the V gene TRBV4-2; D remains unclear. There are 14 residues in the CDR3. Germline V gene sequence: CDR1 LGHNA, CDR2 YNFKEQ. V lost 2 bases and J 6 bases, leaving 11 bases between the germline ends. The CDR3 nucleotides are TGTGCCAGCAGCCAAAGGGCTTTAGGTCAGCCCCAGCATTTT. Translation: CASSQRALGQPQHF.

The chain recombines TRBV10-3 with TRBJ2-7, with 9 bases lining up with TRBD1. The V and J ends lost 2 bases and 3 bases, in that order; junction bases with no gene match: 2. There are 14 residues in the CDR3. Germline assignment: CDR1 ENHRY and CDR2 SYGVKD. DNA for the CDR3: TGTGCCATCAGTGAGGGACAGGGGAACTACGAGCAGTACTTC. Encoded protein: CAISEGQGNYEQYF.

V gene TRBV14 combines with J gene TRBJ2-5; D call uncertain. Germline V lookup: CDR1 SGHDN, CDR2 FVKESK. The CDR3 is made up of 14 amino acids. With 1 base removed from V and 2 bases from J, the gap between germline ends came to 8 bases. The CDR3 region is CASSQGTRQETQYF. CDR3 nucleotides: TGTGCCAGCAGCCAAGGGACGCGACAAGAGACCCAGTACTTC.

This chain links TRBV10-3 with TRBJ2-7, with 9 bases that match TRBD1. V was pared by 6 bases and J by 4 bases, with 7 bases of the junction left unmatched. CDR1 ENHRY and CDR2 SYGVKD come from the germline V gene. The CDR3 has 14 residues. The CDR3 DNA follows: TGTGCCATCAGGGCACCGGGACAGGGATACGAGCAGTACTTC. Translating it yields CAIRAPGQGYEQYF.

The chain uses TRBV12-5 and TRBJ2-3; 13 nucleotides agree with TRBD2. The J segment lost 5 bases and the V segment lost 0 bases, leaving 5 bases of the junction unmatched. Germline assignment: CDR1 LGHNT and CDR2 FRNRAP. CDR3 size: 17 residues. CDR3 nucleotide sequence: TGTGCTAGTGGTTTGGTAAGGACTAGCGGGAGCGAAGATACGCAGTATTTT. This encodes CASGLVRTSGSEDTQYF.